These 15 T cell receptor beta chains share one sample of origin, sequenced in a study of cytomegalovirus exposure and HLA in healthy donors. PCR used 60 Vbeta primers and 13 Jbeta primers. Produced via immunoSEQ multiplex PCR; TCRdb's table is partial and in-frame only. The sample comprises about 160,000 clones, 75% to 90% of which are singletons, and 0.96% rests with the top ten. Sequencing was carried out using PBMCs. These receptors were collected from a girl aged 2-10 years in good health and CMV-seropositive.

The CDR3 DNA follows: TGTGCCAGCAGCTTCGGAGGGACCTCTATGGAGCAGTACTTC. As protein: CASSFGGTSMEQYF. This chain joins TRBV5-6 and TRBJ2-7; D is perhaps TRBD2 (6 bases). The germline V gene encodes CDR1 SGHDT and CDR2 YYEEEE. The V gene lost 2 bases and the J gene lost 7 bases, with 16 bases spanning the gap. CDR3 length equals 14 residues.

This clone was seen a few times. This rearrangement joins TRBV5-1 to TRBJ2-6; no firm D call. Between the trimmed V and J ends, which lost 4 bases and 3 bases, there was a span of 11 bases. Germline V gene data show CDR1 as SGHRS and CDR2 as YFSETQ. This CDR3 has 15 residues. This chain's CDR3 is CASSVGPGGANVLTF. The CDR3, as DNA: TGCGCCAGCAGCGTCGGCCCGGGTGGGGCCAACGTCCTGACTTTC. Using reference TRBV5-1 and TRBJ2-6 for the parts outside the CDR3, the full variable domain is KAGVTQTPRYLIKTRGQQVTLSCSPISGHRSVSWYQQTPGQGLQFLFEYFSETQRNKGNFPGRFSGRQFSNSRSEMNVSTLELGDSALYLCASSVGPGGANVLTFGAGSRLTVL.

The chain combines TRBV11-2 with TRBJ1-2; maybe TRBD1 (6 bases). The CDR3 is 15 amino acids. The V end was cut by 5 bases, the J end by 5 bases, with 18 bases between. The V gene's germline CDR1 is SGHAT and CDR2 FQNNGV. CDR3 nucleotides: TGTGCCAGCAGCGCCATGACAGGCACGTGGTATGGCTACACCTTC. It specifies CASSAMTGTWYGYTF.

The V and J genes are TRBV5-1 and TRBJ2-7; D might be TRBD1 or TRBD2, each matching 5 bases. This CDR3 is built from 15 residues. Germline V gene lookup returns CDR1 SGHRS and CDR2 YFSETQ. The V end lost 4 bases, the J end lost 3 bases, and 17 bases lay between the germline ends. CDR3 coding DNA: TGCGCCAGCAGCCTGGGACCTAGCAGTTACTACGAGCAGTACTTC. Encoded protein: CASSLGPSSYYEQYF. The full variable domain, completed using reference TRBV5-1 and TRBJ2-7, is KAGVTQTPRYLIKTRGQQVTLSCSPISGHRSVSWYQQTPGQGLQFLFEYFSETQRNKGNFPGRFSGRQFSNSRSEMNVSTLELGDSALYLCASSLGPSSYYEQYFGPGTRLTVT.

This chain links TRBV30 with TRBJ2-1, with TRBD2 matching over 9 bases. CDR1 is GTSNPN, CDR2 SVGIG, per germline (reference sequence). This CDR3 is built from 15 residues. Trimming cost V 0 bases and J 7 bases; bases outside gene matches: 7. The CDR3 nucleotides are TGTGCCTGGAGTGTACTGGTAGCGGGAGCAAATGAGCAGTTCTTC. Translating gives CAWSVLVAGANEQFF. The full variable domain, completed using reference TRBV30 and TRBJ2-1, is SQTIHQWPATLVQPVGSPLSLECTVEGTSNPNLYWYRQAAGRGLQLLFYSVGIGQISSEVPQNLSASRPQDRQFILSSKKLLLSDSGFYLCAWSVLVAGANEQFFGPGTRLTVL.

This clone was seen only a few times. CDR3 loop: CASSLEGLIYNEQFF. In DNA form, the CDR3 reads TGCGCCAGCAGCTTGGAGGGACTTATCTACAATGAGCAGTTCTTC. The chain uses TRBV5-1 and TRBJ2-1; possible D gene TRBD2, 6 bases. With 0 bases removed from V and 3 bases from J, the gap between germline ends came to 10 bases. The CDR3 spans 15 residues. CDR1 is SGHRS and CDR2 is YFSETQ in the germline V gene.

V is TRBV7-2 and J is TRBJ1-1, with D possibly matching TRBD1 (5 bases). This CDR3 spans 16 amino acids. V gave up 1 base and J gave up 3 bases, with 15 bases separating them. Per the germline V gene, CDR1 is SGHTA and CDR2 is FQGNSA. CDR3 amino acids: CASSLVQGLPYTEAFF. CDR3 DNA sequence: TGTGCCAGCAGCTTAGTGCAGGGCCTTCCCTACACTGAAGCTTTCTTT.

This clone was recorded once. The V gene is TRBV4-2, the J gene TRBJ2-3; 11 positions agree with TRBD1. The V segment lost 0 bases and the J segment 3 bases; nucleotides outside the gene matches: 5. This CDR3 is 17 amino acids long. Germline V gene lookup returns CDR1 LGHNA and CDR2 YNFKEQ. In DNA, the CDR3 is TGTGCCAGCAGCCAAGACCTGGGACAGGGGGTAACAGATACGCAGTATTTT. Its protein product is CASSQDLGQGVTDTQYF.

The rearrangement uses TRBV6-6 and TRBJ2-5; 13 bases are shared with TRBD2. The CDR3 spans 14 residues. Germline CDR1 and CDR2: MNHNY and SVGAGI (reference sequence). The V gene end was trimmed by 6 bases and the J gene end by 4 bases; junction bases not matched to a gene: 2. CDR3 in amino acids: CASRRLAGGETQYF. The CDR3, as DNA: TGTGCCAGCAGAAGACTAGCGGGGGGAGAGACCCAGTACTTC.

The rearrangement uses TRBV4-1 and TRBJ1-5, with TRBD1 identical over 8 bases. The CDR3 extends over 17 amino acids. Per germline, CDR1 MGHRA and CDR2 YSYEKL. After removal of 0 bases from V and 2 bases from J, the junction contained 6 bases not matched to a gene. In DNA, the CDR3 is TGCGCCAGCAGCCAAGATCAGGGGGCAAGGGGCAATCAGCCCCAGCATTTT. Translating it yields CASSQDQGARGNQPQHF.

The CDR3 reads CASSPGVAYEQYF. The CDR3 DNA sequence: TGTGCCAGCAGCCCGGGGGTAGCCTACGAGCAGTACTTC. The rearrangement joins TRBV9 to TRBJ2-7; weak D call: TRBD2 (6 bases). The V end lost 4 bases, the J end lost 2 bases, and 10 bases lay between the germline ends. CDR3 length: 13 amino acids. Germline values: CDR1 SGDLS, CDR2 YYNGEE.

The chain carries TRBV27 and TRBJ1-5; a weak D match, TRBD1 (6 bases). Germline V gives CDR1 MNHEY, CDR2 SMNVEV (reference sequence). Trimming took off 6 bases at V and 0 bases at J, with 12 bases between the two ends. This CDR3 has 15 residues. CDR3 nucleotide sequence: TGTGCCAGCAGCTCTGGACAGTCTAGCAATCAGCCCCAGCATTTT. Amino acid sequence: CASSSGQSSNQPQHF.

The chain carries TRBV4-1 and TRBJ1-4; possible D gene TRBD1, 5 bases. The CDR3 sequence is 16 residues long. Germline CDR1 reads MGHRA; CDR2 reads YSYEKL. The V and J ends lost 0 bases and 7 bases respectively, with 15 bases between them. The CDR3 spells CASSQDSGSGTEKLFF. CDR3 bases: TGCGCCAGCAGCCAAGACAGCGGGAGCGGGACTGAAAAACTGTTTTTT.

This clone was counted once. The V and J genes are TRBV7-9 and TRBJ1-1; tentative D call: TRBD1 (6 bases). The V gene's germline CDR1 is SEHNR and CDR2 FQNEAQ (reference sequence). The CDR3 contains 14 residues. V gave up 5 bases and J gave up 10 bases, with 20 bases separating them. The CDR3 is CASSHPGKGGSAFF. The CDR3 bases are TGTGCCAGCAGCCACCCTGGAAAAGGGGGATCAGCTTTCTTT.

The chain recombines TRBV30 with TRBJ2-5, with 7 bases aligning to TRBD2. The junction had 7 bases not matched to a gene; V was cut back by 0 bases and J by 3 bases. CDR3 length equals 15 residues. CDR1 is GTSNPN, CDR2 SVGIG, per germline (reference sequence). The CDR3 nucleotides read TGTGCCTGGAGTGTAATGAGCGGGATGGAAGAGACCCAGTACTTC. Protein sequence: CAWSVMSGMEETQYF.